These 19 T cell receptor beta chains were all obtained from the same sample, sequenced in a study of regulatory T cells in long-lasting Graves disease. Time point reported: newly diagnosed GD, antithyroid drugs for less than 3 months. The authors made the TCR library using RNA they extracted from PBMCs. Assembly of TCR beta libraries relied on iRepertoire HTBI primers together with Arm-PCR of CDR3 regions. Each CDR3 protein is one row after TCRdb ran MiXCR on the multiplex PCR reads. The sample has roughly 610,000 distinct CDR3 sequences; roughly 15% are singletons. These same data were also listed under a study on T cells in Graves' hyperthyroidism and ophthalmopathy.

The sample in question was peripheral blood mononuclear cells (PBMCs), obtained at new diagnosis, from a patient treated with antithyroid drugs. These receptors came from a woman aged 30 to 39 with Graves disease.

This clonotype was seen at least ten times. The chain recombines TRBV2 with TRBJ1-5; maybe TRBD1 (6 bases). This CDR3 contains 14 residues. V shed 10 bases and J shed 2 bases, with 15 bases lying between them. Germline V gives CDR1 SNHLY, CDR2 FYNNEI. The CDR3, as DNA: TGTGCCAAATCCGGGACATCGGGCAATCAGCCCCAGCATTTT. Residues: CAKSGTSGNQPQHF. The full variable domain, completed using reference TRBV2 and TRBJ1-5, is EPEVTQTPSHQVTQMGQEVILRCVPISNHLYFYWYRQILGQKVEFLVSFYNNEISEKSEIFDDQFSVERPDGSNFTLKIRSTKLEDSAMYFCAKSGTSGNQPQHFGDGTRLSIL.

This clonotype was recorded at least ten times. The chain joins TRBV2 to TRBJ1-3; the D gene is possibly TRBD1 (5 bases). The CDR3 spans 16 residues. Germline V lookup: CDR1 SNHLY, CDR2 FYNNEI. V lost 2 bases, J lost 2 bases, and 13 bases lay in between. The CDR3 nucleotides read TGTGCCAGCAGTGAAAGTTCGGGAGGGGCTGGAAACACCATATATTTT. It yields the protein CASSESSGGAGNTIYF. Full variable domain (rest looked up from reference TRBV2 and TRBJ1-3): EPEVTQTPSHQVTQMGQEVILRCVPISNHLYFYWYRQILGQKVEFLVSFYNNEISEKSEIFDDQFSVERPDGSNFTLKIRSTKLEDSAMYFCASSESSGGAGNTIYFGEGSWLTVV.

This clonotype occurred many times. This rearrangement joins TRBV5-1 to TRBJ1-1; D call uncertain. The CDR3 extends over 12 amino acids. The V and J ends lost 6 bases and 1 base respectively, with 7 bases between them. CDR1 and CDR2 from the germline V gene are SGHRS and YFSETQ. DNA of the CDR3: TGCGCCAGCACGGAAGGGAACACTGAAGCTTTCTTT. Protein product: CASTEGNTEAFF.

J is TRBJ1-1 and V is TRBV27; D gene unclear. The germline CDR1 and CDR2 sequences are MNHEY and SMNVEV (reference sequence). Trimming pared 7 bases from V and 3 bases from J, leaving 15 bases between. This CDR3 contains 14 residues. The CDR3 protein is CASNLGRAYTEAFF. The DNA for the CDR3 is TGTGCCAGCAACCTAGGGAGGGCCTACACTGAAGCTTTCTTT.

The V call is TRBV6-1, the J call TRBJ1-5; 9 bases match TRBD1. CDR1 and CDR2 from the germline V gene are MNHNS and SASEGT. V shed 6 bases and J 7 bases; nucleotides not matched to a gene: 7. This CDR3 is 14 amino acids long. The CDR3 region has the DNA TGTGCCAGCAGCAGACAGGGGGGCGGGCAGCCCCAGCATTTT. Amino acids: CASSRQGGGQPQHF.

This clonotype was seen ten or more times. This CDR3 is CASRTGQGHGRTEAFF. For the CDR3, the DNA is TGTGCCAGCAGGACCGGACAGGGTCATGGTAGGACTGAAGCTTTCTTT. V gene TRBV27 combines with J gene TRBJ1-1; TRBD1 aligns across 8 bases. This CDR3 is 16 amino acids long. Unmatched junction bases numbered 14, after V lost 6 bases and J lost 5 bases. From germline, CDR1 is MNHEY and CDR2 SMNVEV (reference sequence).

The chain uses TRBV7-2 and TRBJ1-5, with D perhaps matching TRBD1 (5 bases). Germline V gene sequence: CDR1 SGHTA, CDR2 FQGNSA. V gave up 1 base and J gave up 7 bases, with 17 bases separating them. This CDR3 has 16 amino acids. For the CDR3, the DNA is TGTGCCAGCAGCTTAGGCCCCGTTATACAGGCACAGCCCCAGCATTTT. This gives the protein CASSLGPVIQAQPQHF. Drawing the rest from reference TRBV7-2 and TRBJ1-5, the complete variable domain is GAGVSQSPSNKVTEKGKDVELRCDPISGHTALYWYRQSLGQGLEFLIYFQGNSAPDKSGLPSDRFSAERTGGSVSTLTIQRTQQEDSAVYLCASSLGPVIQAQPQHFGDGTRLSIL.

Ten or more counts support this clonotype. The rearrangement links TRBV27 to TRBJ1-1; 11 bases line up with TRBD1. V trimming: 6 bases; J trimming: 8 bases; junction bases outside the gene matches: 5. CDR1 is MNHEY and CDR2 is SMNVEV in the germline V gene (reference sequence). The CDR3 loop spans 13 amino acids. The CDR3 nucleotides are TGTGCCAGCAGGTGGACAGGGGGCTTAGAAGCTTTCTTT. Its translation: CASRWTGGLEAFF.

The V call is TRBV3-1, the J call TRBJ2-6, with D hard to call. CDR3 length: 14 amino acids. The V gene's germline CDR1 is LGHDT and CDR2 YNNKEL (reference sequence). V was trimmed by 3 bases and J by 2 bases, leaving 5 bases between them. This chain's CDR3 is CASSHGAGANVLTF. In DNA form, the CDR3 reads TGTGCCAGCAGCCATGGGGCTGGGGCCAACGTCCTGACTTTC.

V gene TRBV7-3 combines with J gene TRBJ2-2; D is perhaps TRBD1 (5 bases). With 5 bases removed from V and 6 bases from J, the gap between germline ends came to 22 bases. The CDR3 sequence is 17 residues long. Germline V gene lookup returns CDR1 SGHTA and CDR2 FQGTGA. The CDR3 loop is CASSLQPWQGSSGELFF. CDR3 nucleotides: TGTGCCAGCAGCCTCCAACCTTGGCAGGGTTCTTCCGGGGAGCTGTTTTTT. Drawing the rest from reference TRBV7-3 and TRBJ2-2, the complete variable domain is GAGVSQTPSNKVTEKGKYVELRCDPISGHTALYWYRQSLGQGPEFLIYFQGTGAADDSGLPNDRFFAVRPEGSVSTLKIQRTERGDSAVYLCASSLQPWQGSSGELFFGEGSRLTVL.

This clonotype occurred many times. The chain employs TRBV27 and TRBJ2-1, with 11 bases aligning to TRBD2. Trimming took 7 bases from V and 7 from J; bases not matched to a gene: 12. The CDR3 has 16 amino acids. Germline loops: CDR1 MNHEY, CDR2 SMNVEV (reference sequence). This chain's CDR3 is CASINSGLAGGNEQFF. The CDR3 coding sequence is TGTGCCAGCATAAATTCGGGCCTAGCGGGAGGTAATGAGCAGTTCTTC.

This clonotype has a handful of counts. The chain joins TRBV11-2 to TRBJ2-1; the D gene is possibly TRBD2 (5 bases). Germline V gene lookup returns CDR1 SGHAT and CDR2 FQNNGV. The CDR3 runs to 11 residues. Trimming cost V 5 bases and J 15 bases, with 14 bases left between them. CDR3 DNA sequence: TGTGCCAGCAGCCAACGGGATATGGGGTTCTTC. Its translation: CASSQRDMGFF.

This clonotype was found a few times. This chain links TRBV28 with TRBJ2-7, with D tentatively TRBD2 (5 bases). Trimming took off 2 bases at V and 9 bases at J, with 14 bases between the two ends. The CDR3 consists of 13 residues. The germline V gene encodes CDR1 MDHEN and CDR2 SYDVKM. The CDR3 DNA reads TGTGCCAGCAGTTTAACCCAGGCTGGAGGGCAGTACTTC. This encodes CASSLTQAGGQYF.

In its sample, this clonotype was seen a few times. The chain has TRBV7-3 and TRBJ2-5; D is possibly TRBD1 or TRBD2 (6 bases each). Trimming cost V 4 bases and J 3 bases, with 15 bases left between them. Per the germline V gene, CDR1 is SGHTA and CDR2 is FQGTGA. The CDR3 runs to 15 residues. The CDR3 coding sequence is TGTGCCAGCAGCTCCCTGGGGGGCAGGGAAGAGACCCAGTACTTC. It translates to CASSSLGGREETQYF.

This rearrangement joins TRBV6-1 to TRBJ2-7, with no clear D. The CDR3 spans 14 residues. In germline, CDR1 is MNHNS, CDR2 SASEGT. Trimming stripped 5 bases from V and 6 bases from J, with 17 bases between. The CDR3 coding sequence is TGTGCCAGCAGTCAAGACATAGTTGCAGTCGAGCAGTACTTC. Its protein product is CASSQDIVAVEQYF.

This clonotype came up many times. The V call is TRBV2, the J call TRBJ2-3, with 9 bases matching TRBD1. Germline loops: CDR1 SNHLY, CDR2 FYNNEI. Trimming took 5 bases from V and 8 from J; bases not matched to a gene: 14. This CDR3 is 16 amino acids long. CDR3: CASSRPGTGTSATQYF. The CDR3 coding sequence is TGTGCCAGCAGTAGACCCGGGACAGGGACCTCGGCTACGCAGTATTTT.

Concerning this clonotype: Possible read error: a much larger clone is one base away. The chain joins TRBV28 to TRBJ1-5; 7 bases match TRBD2. The DNA end is a closer match to TRBJ2-3, so the J assignment may be wrong. The germline V gene encodes CDR1 MDHEN and CDR2 SYDVKM. The CDR3 loop spans 14 amino acids. The CDR3 loop is CASSFSHGGKPQYF. In DNA, the CDR3 is TGTGCCAGCAGTTTTTCGCACGGGGGGAAGCCCCAGTATTTT.

This chain uses TRBV20-1 with TRBJ1-2; TRBD1 might be the D (5 bases). This CDR3 spans 13 amino acids. V was shortened by 3 bases and J by 6 bases, with 14 bases between the two germline ends. In germline, CDR1 is DFQATT, CDR2 SNEGSKA (reference sequence). The CDR3 DNA is TGCAGTGCTAGCCTCGTCAGGGTAAATGGCTACACCTTC. This encodes CSASLVRVNGYTF.

This clonotype has only a few counts. The chain combines TRBV4-3 with TRBJ2-2; D is perhaps TRBD1 or TRBD2 (5 bases each). Germline V gene data show CDR1 as LGHNA and CDR2 as YSLEER. This CDR3 spans 16 amino acids. Trimming took 2 bases from V and 0 from J, leaving 10 bases between them. The CDR3 DNA reads as TGCGCCAGCAGCCAAAGGGACGTGACGAACACCGGGGAGCTGTTTTTT. This sequence encodes CASSQRDVTNTGELFF.